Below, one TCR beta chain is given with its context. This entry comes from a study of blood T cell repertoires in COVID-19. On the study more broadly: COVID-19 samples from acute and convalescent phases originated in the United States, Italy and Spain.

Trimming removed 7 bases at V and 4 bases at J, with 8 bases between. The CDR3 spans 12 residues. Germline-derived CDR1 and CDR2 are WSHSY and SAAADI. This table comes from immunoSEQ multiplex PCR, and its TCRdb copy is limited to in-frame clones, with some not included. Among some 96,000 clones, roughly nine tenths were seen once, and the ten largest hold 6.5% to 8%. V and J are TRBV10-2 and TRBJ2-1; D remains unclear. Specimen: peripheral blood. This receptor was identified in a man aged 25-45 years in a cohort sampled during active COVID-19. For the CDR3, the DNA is TGCGCCAGCAAACTACCGTACAATGAGCAGTTCTTC. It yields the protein CASKLPYNEQFF.